This is a list of T cell receptor beta chains from one sample in a study of OX40 agonist ivuxolimab in advanced cancers. Measured with immunoSEQ multiplex PCR; TCRdb has only the in-frame clones, and not every one. The sample holds approximately 72,000 clones, around 90% seen once. The sample here was CD4+ or CD8+ T cells sorted from blood, taken in a trial of the OX40 agonist ivuxolimab. The source is an adult with an advanced solid tumor such as melanoma, head and neck, liver or kidney cancer. The CDR3 runs from the conserved cysteine through the conserved F or W. A D gene is named only where the DNA matches it firmly. The listing skips clone size in some rows; elsewhere it reads once, few, many or a size class.

v_gene,abundance,d_gene,j_gene,CDR3nt,CDR3aa
TRBV4-1,NA,NA,TRBJ1-4,TGCGCCAGCAGCCAGCGGGACTCGTCACGGAAACTGTTTTTT,CASSQRDSSRKLFF
TRBV7-2,few,TRBD1,TRBJ2-7,TGTGCCAGCAGCTTCCTCATCGGGACAGGGGGCTACGAGCAGTACTTC,CASSFLIGTGGYEQYF
TRBV5-1,NA,NA,TRBJ1-1,TGCGCCAGCAGCTTTGGGCAGGGGAGTAGAAAGAACACTGAAGCTTTCTTT,CASSFGQGSRKNTEAFF
TRBV28,few,NA,TRBJ1-6,TGTGCCAGCAGTTCAGAACCTTCACCCCTCCACTTT,CASSSEPSPLHF
TRBV4-1,NA,TRBD1,TRBJ1-4,TGCGCCAGCAGCCAAGAGGCTACAGGGGGCGTTGAAAAACTGTTTTTT,CASSQEATGGVEKLFF
TRBV14,NA,NA,TRBJ1-3,TGTGCCAGCAGCCTCCCCTCTGGAAACACCATATATTTT,CASSLPSGNTIYF
TRBV18,NA,TRBD1,TRBJ2-7,TGTGCCAGCTCATCCGGGACAGGGAGAACCTACGAGCAGTACTTC,CASSSGTGRTYEQYF
TRBV7-9,few,NA,TRBJ2-2,TGTGCCAGCAGATCCACAGTCACCGGGGAGCTGTTTTTT,CASRSTVTGELFF
TRBV18,NA,NA,TRBJ2-7,TGTGCCAGCTCCCCCGACAGGTACGAGCAGTACTTC,CASSPDRYEQYF
TRBV11-2,NA,TRBD2,TRBJ2-5,TGTGCCAGCAGCTTGGATCGGACTAGCGATATGGGACGGAAGACCCAGTACTTC,CASSLDRTSDMGRKTQYF
TRBV29-1,NA,NA,TRBJ2-3,TGCAGCGTTGGTGGGCCTACTAGCACAGATACGCAGTATTTT,CSVGGPTSTDTQYF
TRBV18,NA,TRBD2,TRBJ2-3,TGTGCCAGCTCACCAAATCCCAGCGGGAGCGGCGATACGCAGTATTTT,CASSPNPSGSGDTQYF
TRBV19,NA,NA,TRBJ2-1,TGTGCCAGTAGGGACGGGGCAGGCTACAATGAGCAGTTCTTC,CASRDGAGYNEQFF
TRBV5-6,NA,TRBD2,TRBJ2-7,TGTGCCAGCAGCTTGGCGGGGGGGGCAGGTGAGCAGTACTTC,CASSLAGGAGEQYF
TRBV5-1,once,NA,TRBJ1-4,TGCGCCAGCAGCTTGGGACCTAGGGGCACTAATGAAAAACTGTTTTTT,CASSLGPRGTNEKLFF
TRBV7-6,NA,TRBD2,TRBJ2-3,TGTGCCAGCAGCCACGGGACTAGCGGGTTTAGCACAGATACGCAGTATTTT,CASSHGTSGFSTDTQYF
TRBV30,NA,TRBD2,TRBJ2-3,TGTGCCTGGACCAAACTAGCGGCGCATTCACAAGATACGCAGTATTTT,CAWTKLAAHSQDTQYF
TRBV27,NA,NA,TRBJ1-5,TGTGCCAGCAGTTTTATCCAGCCCCAGCATTTT,CASSFIQPQHF
TRBV9,NA,NA,TRBJ1-1,TGTGCCAGTTCGAGCCCGGGGAACACTGAAGCTTTCTTT,CASSSPGNTEAFF
TRBV4-3,NA,TRBD2,TRBJ2-3,TGCGCCAGCAGCCAAGGACCCGGGGCTAGCGGAGACGCTAGCACAGATACGCAGTATTTT,CASSQGPGASGDASTDTQYF
TRBV7-2,NA,TRBD2,TRBJ2-5,TGTGCCAGCAGCTTCAGCGGGGGGGCGGAGACCCAGTACTTC,CASSFSGGAETQYF
TRBV6-5,NA,TRBD1,TRBJ1-4,TGTGCCAGCAGTCAACGGGACAGGGTGTTTTTT,CASSQRDRVFF
TRBV6-5,NA,TRBD1,TRBJ1-2,TGTGCCAGCGGACAGGGGAACTATGGCTACACCTTC,CASGQGNYGYTF
TRBV7-2,NA,TRBD1,TRBJ1-2,TGTGCCAGCAGCTTAGCGGGACAGGCTCGGAATGGCTACACCTTC,CASSLAGQARNGYTF
TRBV5-1,NA,TRBD1,TRBJ1-2,TGCGCCAGCAGCGAACCGGGACAGCAAATTGACTATGGCTACACCTTC,CASSEPGQQIDYGYTF
TRBV28,NA,NA,TRBJ2-5,TGTGCCAGCAGAACTGGACCGATCCTGCAAGAGACCCAGTACTTC,CASRTGPILQETQYF
TRBV25-1,NA,TRBD1,TRBJ2-1,TGTGCCAGCAGCCCGGACAGGGGCGCCTACAATGAGCAGTTCTTC,CASSPDRGAYNEQFF
TRBV28,NA,TRBD2,TRBJ2-2,TGTGCCAGCAGTGATATAGCGGGAGTTCGCACCGGGGAGCTGTTTTTT,CASSDIAGVRTGELFF
TRBV4-2,NA,NA,TRBJ1-3,TGTGCCAGCAGCTCGATGGGGGGGAGAAGTCCTGGAAACACCATATATTTT,CASSSMGGRSPGNTIYF
TRBV6-5,NA,NA,TRBJ2-7,TGTGCCAGCTCGGATAACCACTACGAGCAGTACTTC,CASSDNHYEQYF
TRBV6-1,NA,NA,TRBJ2-7,TGTGCCAGCAGTTCTTGGGGTGCCTACGAGCAGTACTTC,CASSSWGAYEQYF
TRBV11-3,NA,NA,TRBJ2-3,TGTGCCAGCAGCTTAACGGGGCAGAGCGGGGATACGCAGTATTTT,CASSLTGQSGDTQYF
TRBV5-4,once,TRBD1,TRBJ2-1,TGTGCCAGCAGCTTCATGGGACAGGATAAGCAGTTCTTC,CASSFMGQDKQFF
TRBV5-1,NA,TRBD1,TRBJ2-7,TGCGCCAGCAGCCCCGGGACAGGGGTCTACGAGCAGTACTTC,CASSPGTGVYEQYF
TRBV28,NA,NA,TRBJ1-1,TGTGCCAGCAGTACAGGGATTAACACTGAAGCTTTCTTT,CASSTGINTEAFF
TRBV12-5,NA,TRBD1,TRBJ2-5,TGTGCTAGTGGTTTGGAGGCAGGGGGCTACGGGACCCAGTACTTC,CASGLEAGGYGTQYF
TRBV18,NA,NA,TRBJ1-1,TGTGCCAGCTCACCAGATCAGGGCTCTCGCATGAACACTGAAGCTTTCTTT,CASSPDQGSRMNTEAFF
TRBV29-1,NA,NA,TRBJ2-5,TGCAGCGTTTGGTCCGGGGCCCAAGAGACCCAGTACTTC,CSVWSGAQETQYF
TRBV6-6,NA,TRBD1,TRBJ1-6,TGTGCCAGCAGTGACAGGGAACCCTCACCCCTCCACTTT,CASSDREPSPLHF
TRBV29-1,NA,NA,TRBJ1-3,TGCAGCGTTCGCATCTCTGGAAACACCATATATTTT,CSVRISGNTIYF
TRBV18,NA,TRBD1,TRBJ2-5,TGTGCCAGCTCACCGGGACAGGGGGCCTCGGAGACCCAGTACTTC,CASSPGQGASETQYF
TRBV29-1,NA,NA,TRBJ2-3,TGCAGCACTCCCGGATGGGGCTCTAGCACAGATACGCAGTATTTT,CSTPGWGSSTDTQYF
TRBV6-5,NA,TRBD2,TRBJ2-2,TGTGCCAGCAGCCTCCTAGCGGGAGTATTAGGGGAGCTGTTTTTT,CASSLLAGVLGELFF
TRBV19,NA,NA,TRBJ2-1,TGTGCCAGTAGGACCACTTTTAGTACCTCCTACAATGAGCAGTTCTTC,CASRTTFSTSYNEQFF
TRBV28,NA,NA,TRBJ2-3,TGTGCCAGCGCCCCAGCAGATAGCACAGATACGCAGTATTTT,CASAPADSTDTQYF
TRBV4-1,NA,TRBD2,TRBJ2-7,TGCGCCAGCAGTCCACTAGCGGGAATCTACGAGCAGTACTTC,CASSPLAGIYEQYF
TRBV4-3,NA,TRBD2,TRBJ2-5,TGCGCCAGCAGCCAGGTGGGACTAGCGGGACGGGCCGGAGAGACCCAGTACTTC,CASSQVGLAGRAGETQYF
TRBV6-1,NA,TRBD2,TRBJ2-5,TGTGCCAGCAGTGAACAGGCTAGCGGGGGGGCAGAGACCCAGTACTTC,CASSEQASGGAETQYF
TRBV27,NA,TRBD1,TRBJ2-7,TGTGCCAGCAGTTACCGGACAGGGTCAGCACTCGCCTACGAGCAGTACTTC,CASSYRTGSALAYEQYF
TRBV11-2,NA,NA,TRBJ2-7,TGTGCCAGCAGCTTAGATGAAACCTACGAGCAGTACTTC,CASSLDETYEQYF
TRBV7-2,NA,NA,TRBJ2-1,TGTGCCAGCAGCGCCGACAGTGGCAATGAGCAGTTCTTC,CASSADSGNEQFF
TRBV5-5,NA,NA,TRBJ2-1,TGTGCCAGCAGCTTGTTCCTAAGGCTTTACAATGAGCAGTTCTTC,CASSLFLRLYNEQFF
TRBV19,NA,TRBD1,TRBJ1-1,TGTGCCAGTAGTAATAGGGACAGGGGGTCGGGGAACACTGAAGCTTTCTTT,CASSNRDRGSGNTEAFF
TRBV11-3,NA,NA,TRBJ2-5,TGTGCCAGCTCGGGGGCCCTTCAAGAGACCCAGTACTTC,CASSGALQETQYF
TRBV6-5,NA,NA,TRBJ1-3,TGTGCCAGCAGTTACGGAGGGATCAATGGAAACACCATATATTTT,CASSYGGINGNTIYF
TRBV28,NA,TRBD1,TRBJ1-5,TGTGCCAGCAACGGGAACAGGACAGGGCAGCCCCAGCATTTT,CASNGNRTGQPQHF
TRBV5-1,NA,TRBD2,TRBJ2-5,TGCGCCAGCGCAGGGGTAGCGGGGGCAGAGACCCAGTACTTC,CASAGVAGAETQYF